Each of the 27 T cell receptor beta chains below was sequenced from the same sample in a study of regulatory T cells in long-lasting Graves disease. Through Arm-PCR of CDR3 regions and iRepertoire HTBI primers, TCR beta libraries were built. TCRdb re-called the multiplex PCR reads through MiXCR, storing one row per CDR3 protein. Here the sample spans about 360,000 distinct CDR3 sequences, 15% to 20% being singletons. Time point given: newly diagnosed GD, antithyroid drugs for less than 3 months. PBMCs were the source of the RNA used for TCR sequencing. These same records also appear under a second study, on T cells in Graves' hyperthyroidism and ophthalmopathy.

The sequencing here drew on peripheral blood mononuclear cells (PBMCs), taken at new diagnosis, from a patient treated with antithyroid drugs. Receptors were obtained from a woman younger than 30 with Graves disease.

This clonotype was seen a handful of times. J is TRBJ1-2 and V is TRBV7-9, with no clear D. The CDR3 covers 13 residues. From germline, CDR1 is SEHNR and CDR2 FQNEAQ (reference sequence). V gave up 5 bases and J gave up 3 bases, with 10 bases separating them. The CDR3, as DNA: TGTGCCAGCAGCCGATCGGAGGACTATGGCTACACCTTC. This codes for CASSRSEDYGYTF.

This clonotype was seen at least ten times. A much larger clone lies one base from this, so it may be a read error. In DNA form, the CDR3 reads TGTGCCAGCAGTTTATCGGGGGCGGAGGGGTTGGCCCAGTACTTC. This gives the protein CASSLSGAEGLAQYF. V usage is TRBV28 and J usage is TRBJ2-5; D tentatively reads TRBD1 or TRBD2 (6 bases each). This CDR3 contains 15 residues. V was clipped by 1 base and J by 9 bases, with 18 bases between them. CDR1 and CDR2 (germline): MDHEN, SYDVKM.

Comment on this clonotype: The CDR3 end shows no conserved phenylalanine or tryptophan, and so a read error is likely. The chain links TRBV5-1 to TRBJ1-1; D call uncertain. Trimming cost V 0 bases and J 1 base, with 7 bases left between them. The CDR3 has 14 residues. Germline assignment: CDR1 SGHRS and CDR2 YFSETQ. The CDR3 sequence is CASSLGWANTEAFS. CDR3 coding DNA: TGCGCCAGCAGCTTGGGGTGGGCGAACACTGAAGCTTTCTCT.

This clonotype was seen many times. The chain couples TRBV5-1 to TRBJ2-6, with D perhaps TRBD1 or TRBD2 (5 bases each). Trimming took off 4 bases at V and 0 bases at J, with 32 bases between the two ends. CDR3 length: 23 amino acids. Germline-derived CDR1 and CDR2 are SGHRS and YFSETQ. CDR3 bases: TGCGCCAGCAGCGTGTCGCCGGGACGTATCTCTTCCCGCCGAGACTCTGGGGCCAACGTCCTGACTTTC. This sequence encodes CASSVSPGRISSRRDSGANVLTF.

This clonotype was seen ten or more times. For the CDR3, the DNA is TGCAGTGCTAGAGTGCCAGGGGAAAGGACCGGGGAGCTGTTTTTT. Its protein is CSARVPGERTGELFF. The chain joins TRBV20-1 to TRBJ2-2; a weak D match, TRBD1 (6 bases). The CDR3 consists of 15 residues. The germline gives CDR1 DFQATT, CDR2 SNEGSKA (reference sequence). With 1 base removed from V and 5 bases from J, the gap between germline ends came to 14 bases.

The sample holds many counts of this clonotype. The CDR3 protein is CASSLAAASGNYEQYF. CDR3 DNA sequence: TGTGCCAGCAGCTTAGCGGCGGCTAGCGGGAACTACGAGCAGTACTTC. The chain is built from TRBV7-6 and TRBJ2-7; 9 bases map to TRBD2. This CDR3 has 16 amino acids. Germline lookup yields CDR1 SGHVS and CDR2 FNYEAQ. V shed 0 bases and J 3 bases; nucleotides not matched to a gene: 6.

This rearrangement joins TRBV12-5 to TRBJ2-2, with a tentative D call TRBD2 (5 bases). The CDR3 runs to 14 residues. V lost 10 bases to trimming and J lost 2 bases, with 14 bases between them. The germline V gene encodes CDR1 LGHNT and CDR2 FRNRAP. In DNA, the CDR3 is TGTGCTACCGGAAGAGGGATTAACACCGGGGAGCTGTTTTTT. This codes for CATGRGINTGELFF.

The V call is TRBV6-2 or TRBV6-3, the J call TRBJ1-1; 10 bases align to TRBD1. V lost 5 bases to trimming and J lost 4 bases; unmatched junction nucleotides: 13. CDR1 is MNHEY, CDR2 SVGEGT, per germline. The CDR3 has 17 amino acids. CDR3 amino acids: CASSEVGAGTGATEAFF. The CDR3 nucleotides are TGTGCCAGCAGTGAAGTCGGGGCCGGGACAGGGGCCACTGAAGCTTTCTTT.

This clonotype was counted many times. The chain is built from TRBV24-1 and TRBJ2-3, with a tentative D call TRBD1 (6 bases). Per the germline V gene, CDR1 is KGHDR and CDR2 is SFDVKD. The V and J ends lost 10 bases and 0 bases respectively, with 13 bases between them. This CDR3 region has 14 residues. The CDR3 spells CATSQGSSTDTQYF. CDR3 DNA: TGTGCCACATCGCAGGGGTCTAGCACAGATACGCAGTATTTT.

The chain recombines TRBV2 with TRBJ2-5, with TRBD2 matching 14 bases. The DNA end is more similar to TRBJ2-7, so the J call may be wrong. CDR1 SNHLY and CDR2 FYNNEI come from the germline V gene. This CDR3 is 16 amino acids long. CDR3 bases: TGTGCCAGCAGTACCGGGACTAGCGGGAGAGGATACGAGCAGTACTTC. Encoded protein: CASSTGTSGRGYEQYF.

The sample holds a few counts of this clonotype. V and J are TRBV12-3 or TRBV12-4 and TRBJ2-5; possibly TRBD1 for D (5 bases). This CDR3 has 13 amino acids. With 7 bases removed from V and 0 bases from J, the gap between germline ends came to 9 bases. In nucleotides, the CDR3 is TGTGCCAGCACCGACAGTCACCAAGAGACCCAGTACTTC. Amino acid sequence: CASTDSHQETQYF.

This clonotype was picked up many times. The genes are TRBV29-1 and TRBJ2-7; D is ambiguous. V lost 4 bases and J 4 bases, leaving 11 bases between the germline ends. This CDR3 comprises 12 residues. Per germline, CDR1 SQVTM and CDR2 ANQGSEA. The DNA for the CDR3 is TGCAGCGTTGTGGCCGGGCCATACGAGCAGTACTTC. Translation: CSVVAGPYEQYF.

A word on this clonotype: This likely traces to a read error, being one base from a far larger clone. The chain is built from TRBV20-1 and TRBJ2-5; 9 bases agree with TRBD1. Trimming cost V 3 bases and J 11 bases; bases outside gene matches: 37. The CDR3 contains 22 residues. Germline lookup yields CDR1 DFQATT and CDR2 SNEGSKA (reference sequence). The CDR3 DNA is TGCAGTGCTAGTCTGATCGCCCGCTCCGGGACAGGGACCTCAGGGGTTTACAATGAGCAGTACTTC. Translated, it gives CSASLIARSGTGTSGVYNEQYF.

This chain joins TRBV7-9 and TRBJ1-3, with 7 nucleotides matching TRBD1. Losses at the gene ends were 4 bases for V and 3 bases for J; bases not matched to a gene: 3. CDR3 size: 14 residues. Per the germline V gene, CDR1 is SEHNR and CDR2 is FQNEAQ (reference sequence). Here the CDR3 DNA reads TGTGCCAGCAGCTCGGACAGGAGTGGAAACACCATATATTTT. Translating gives CASSSDRSGNTIYF.

This clonotype was recorded many times. V gene TRBV19 combines with J gene TRBJ1-1, with D possibly TRBD1 on 5 matching bases. The V end lost 1 base, the J end lost 1 base, and 10 bases lay between the germline ends. Germline lookup yields CDR1 LNHDA and CDR2 SQIVND (reference sequence). CDR3 length: 15 residues. CDR3 coding DNA: TGTGCCAGTAGTATAGTTGCGGGACCGAACACTGAAGCTTTCTTT. It specifies CASSIVAGPNTEAFF.

In the case of this clonotype: The junction departs from the called germline gene at one end, perhaps through a read error. The CDR3 sequence is CAWSVLNNNGQFF. CDR3 nucleotide sequence: TGTGCCTGGAGTGTACTCAATAACAATGGGCAGTTCTTC. The chain combines TRBV30 with TRBJ2-1; D is ambiguous. The CDR3 contains 13 residues. Germline values: CDR1 GTSNPN, CDR2 SVGIG (reference sequence).

About this clonotype: This may be a read error: a much more frequent sequence differs by one nucleotide. The rearrangement links TRBV7-8 to TRBJ1-1; 11 bases align to TRBD1. This CDR3 spans 20 amino acids. The V gene's germline CDR1 is SGHVS and CDR2 FQNEAQ. The V segment lost 5 bases and the J segment 6 bases; nucleotides outside the gene matches: 23. Here the CDR3 reads CASSTLIPGQGVSNSAEAFF. CDR3 bases: TGTGCCAGCAGCACTCTTATTCCGGGACAGGGGGTCAGTAACTCCGCTGAAGCTTTCTTT.

In its sample, this clonotype was seen many times. The chain couples TRBV12-3 or TRBV12-4 to TRBJ2-5; TRBD1 matches at 7 bases. V dropped 4 bases and J dropped 5; count of bases not matched to a gene: 13. The CDR3 has 16 residues. CDR3 sequence reads: CASSYLPERGLETQYF. Here the CDR3 DNA reads TGTGCCAGCAGTTACCTCCCGGAGAGGGGGCTTGAGACCCAGTACTTC.

This clonotype was detected many times. This chain links TRBV7-9 with TRBJ2-3; 11 nucleotides agree with TRBD2. The CDR3 is made up of 16 amino acids. The junction had 8 bases not matched to a gene; V was cut back by 4 bases and J by 5 bases. Germline loops: CDR1 SEHNR, CDR2 FQNEAQ (reference sequence). The CDR3 loop reads CASSSRLAGGQDTQYF. The CDR3 DNA follows: TGTGCCAGCAGCTCGCGATTAGCGGGGGGGCAAGATACGCAGTATTTT.

This clonotype was recorded a few times. J is TRBJ1-4 and V is TRBV24-1, with unresolved D. V lost 3 bases and J 4 bases, leaving 8 bases between the germline ends. The CDR3 covers 14 residues. The germline gives CDR1 KGHDR, CDR2 SFDVKD. CDR3 sequence (DNA): TGTGCCACCAGTGATCCAGGCCTTAATGAAAAACTGTTTTTT. This gives the protein CATSDPGLNEKLFF.

A few counts support this clonotype. Here the CDR3 reads CATSIRGEQFF. The CDR3, as DNA: TGTGCCACCAGCATTCGGGGTGAGCAGTTCTTC. This sequence joins TRBV15 and TRBJ2-1; D is possibly TRBD2 (5 bases). The CDR3 runs 11 residues. The germline gives CDR1 LNHNV, CDR2 YYDKDF (reference sequence). Trimming took off 4 bases at V and 9 bases at J, with 7 bases between the two ends.

This clonotype was observed many times. This rearrangement joins TRBV5-1 to TRBJ2-7; 7 bases are shared with TRBD1. Germline lookup yields CDR1 SGHRS and CDR2 YFSETQ. The CDR3 runs 14 residues. Trimming cost V 3 bases and J 6 bases; bases outside gene matches: 9. CDR3 bases: TGCGCCAGCAGCTATCGAGGACAGGTGTCCGAGCAGTACTTC. Translated, it gives CASSYRGQVSEQYF.

This clonotype showed up many times. The CDR3 region is CSAQGQGSYEQYF. In nucleotides, the CDR3 is TGCAGTGCCCAGGGACAGGGCTCCTACGAGCAGTACTTC. The chain recombines TRBV20-1 with TRBJ2-7; 9 bases align to TRBD1. Germline lookup yields CDR1 DFQATT and CDR2 SNEGSKA (reference sequence). The CDR3 is made up of 13 amino acids. Trimming removed 6 bases from V and 0 bases from J; junction bases left unmatched: 3.

Only a few counts were recorded for this clonotype. The rearrangement joins TRBV2 to TRBJ2-2; no firm D call. The CDR3 has 15 amino acids. V was pared by 3 bases and J by 6 bases, with 14 bases between. CDR1 is SNHLY, CDR2 FYNNEI, per germline. The CDR3 DNA is TGTGCCAGCAGTGACGTTAGCATAGACGCCGGGGAGCTGTTTTTT. It specifies CASSDVSIDAGELFF.

This clonotype was counted at least ten times. The chain combines TRBV29-1 with TRBJ2-3; 7 positions agree with TRBD2. Trimming took 5 bases from V and 2 from J; bases not matched to a gene: 7. The CDR3 totals 14 residues. CDR1 is SQVTM and CDR2 is ANQGSEA in the germline V gene. CDR3 sequence: CSVLAGEVTDTQYF. DNA for the CDR3: TGCAGCGTTTTAGCGGGCGAAGTCACAGATACGCAGTATTTT.

The chain joins TRBV19 to TRBJ2-5; D unresolved. The CDR3 runs 11 residues. V lost 5 bases and J lost 7, with 8 bases in between. From germline, CDR1 is LNHDA and CDR2 SQIVND (reference sequence). This CDR3 is CASSLMGTQYF. The CDR3 DNA sequence: TGTGCCAGTAGTCTCATGGGGACCCAGTACTTC.

This clonotype came up many times. The chain joins TRBV18 to TRBJ1-5; D perhaps matches TRBD1 (5 bases). Germline V gives CDR1 KGHSH, CDR2 LQKENI. The CDR3 is made up of 16 amino acids. Trimming removed 2 bases at V and 2 bases at J, with 13 bases between. The CDR3 spells CASSPGAESGNQPQHF. CDR3 nucleotide sequence: TGTGCCAGCTCACCAGGGGCAGAGTCGGGCAATCAGCCCCAGCATTTT.